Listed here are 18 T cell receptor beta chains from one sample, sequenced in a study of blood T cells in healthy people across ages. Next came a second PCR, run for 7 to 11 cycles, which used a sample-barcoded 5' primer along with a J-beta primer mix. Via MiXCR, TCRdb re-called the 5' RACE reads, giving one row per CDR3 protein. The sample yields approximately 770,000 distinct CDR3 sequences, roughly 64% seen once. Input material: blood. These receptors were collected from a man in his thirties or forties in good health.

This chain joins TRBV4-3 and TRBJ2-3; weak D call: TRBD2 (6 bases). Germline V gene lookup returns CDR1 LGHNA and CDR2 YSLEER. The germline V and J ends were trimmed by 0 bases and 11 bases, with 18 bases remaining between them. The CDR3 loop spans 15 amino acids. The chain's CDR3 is CASSQDRGGANQQYF. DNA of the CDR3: TGCGCCAGCAGCCAAGATAGGGGCGGGGCAAACCAGCAGTATTTT.

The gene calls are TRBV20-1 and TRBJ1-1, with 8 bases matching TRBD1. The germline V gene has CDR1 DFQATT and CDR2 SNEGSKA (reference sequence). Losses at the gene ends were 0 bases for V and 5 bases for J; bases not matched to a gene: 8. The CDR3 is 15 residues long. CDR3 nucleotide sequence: TGCAGTGCTAGAGATGGGGACAGGATTTATACTGAAGCTTTCTTT. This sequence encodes CSARDGDRIYTEAFF.

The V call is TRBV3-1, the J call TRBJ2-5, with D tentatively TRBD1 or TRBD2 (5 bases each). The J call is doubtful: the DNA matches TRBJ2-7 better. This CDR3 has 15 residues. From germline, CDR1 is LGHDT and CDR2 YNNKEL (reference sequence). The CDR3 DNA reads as TGTGCCAGCAGCCTCCCCGGGACGGCAGCCTACGAGCAGTACTTC. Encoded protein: CASSLPGTAAYEQYF.

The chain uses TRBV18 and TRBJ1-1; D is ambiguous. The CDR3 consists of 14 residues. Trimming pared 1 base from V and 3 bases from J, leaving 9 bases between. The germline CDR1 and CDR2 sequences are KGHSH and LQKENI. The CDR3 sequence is CASSPRGLDTEAFF. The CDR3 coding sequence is TGTGCCAGCTCACCACGAGGGTTGGACACTGAAGCTTTCTTT. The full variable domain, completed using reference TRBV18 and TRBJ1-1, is NAGVMQNPRHLVRRRGQEARLRCSPMKGHSHVYWYRQLPEEGLKFMVYLQKENIIDESGMPKERFSAEFPKEGPSILRIQQVVRGDSAAYFCASSPRGLDTEAFFGQGTRLTVV.

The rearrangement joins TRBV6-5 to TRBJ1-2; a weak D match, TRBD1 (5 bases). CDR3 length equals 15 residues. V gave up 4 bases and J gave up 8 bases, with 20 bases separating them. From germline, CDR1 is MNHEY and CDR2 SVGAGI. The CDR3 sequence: CASSSNFGGTRGYTF. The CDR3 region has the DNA TGTGCCAGCAGTTCAAATTTTGGCGGGACTCGGGGCTACACCTTC.

The CDR3, as DNA: TGTGCTAGTGGGGTCCAGGGGACCTACAATGAGCAGTTCTTC. Amino acid sequence: CASGVQGTYNEQFF. This chain connects TRBV12-5 to TRBJ2-1; TRBD1 might be the D (6 bases). Between the trimmed V and J ends, which lost 6 bases and 2 bases, there was a span of 11 bases. Germline V gene sequence: CDR1 LGHNT, CDR2 FRNRAP. The length of the CDR3 is 14 residues.

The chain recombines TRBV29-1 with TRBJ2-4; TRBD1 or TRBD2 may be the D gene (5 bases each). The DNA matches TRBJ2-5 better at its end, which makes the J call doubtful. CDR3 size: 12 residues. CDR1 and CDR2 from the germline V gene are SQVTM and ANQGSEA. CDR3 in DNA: TGCAGCGTTGACCTCGAGGGGGAGACCCAGTACTTC. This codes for CSVDLEGETQYF.

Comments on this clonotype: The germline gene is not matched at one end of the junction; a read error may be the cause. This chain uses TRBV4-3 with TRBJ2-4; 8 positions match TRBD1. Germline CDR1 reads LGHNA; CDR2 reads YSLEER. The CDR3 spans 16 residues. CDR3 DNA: TGCGCCAGTAGCCAAGATGTCGGACAGGGCCCAAACATTCAGTACTTC. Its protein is CASSQDVGQGPNIQYF.

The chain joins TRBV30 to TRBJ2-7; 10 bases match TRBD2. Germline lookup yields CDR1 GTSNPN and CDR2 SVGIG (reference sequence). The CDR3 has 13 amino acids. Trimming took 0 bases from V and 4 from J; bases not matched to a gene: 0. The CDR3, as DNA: TGTGCCTGGAGTGTACTAGCGGGATACGAGCAGTACTTC. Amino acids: CAWSVLAGYEQYF.

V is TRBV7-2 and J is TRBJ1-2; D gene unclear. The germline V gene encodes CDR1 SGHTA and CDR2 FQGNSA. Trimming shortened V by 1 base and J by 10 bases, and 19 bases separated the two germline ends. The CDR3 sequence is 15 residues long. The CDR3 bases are TGTGCCAGCAGCTTAGACGGACTGGGGTACGGTGACTACACCTTC. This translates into CASSLDGLGYGDYTF.

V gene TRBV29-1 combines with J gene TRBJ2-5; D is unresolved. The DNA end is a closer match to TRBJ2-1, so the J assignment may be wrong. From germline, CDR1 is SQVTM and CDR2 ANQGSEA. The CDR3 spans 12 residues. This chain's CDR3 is CSVSFPQETQFF. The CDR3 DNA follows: TGCAGCGTTTCCTTCCCTCAAGAGACCCAGTTCTTC.

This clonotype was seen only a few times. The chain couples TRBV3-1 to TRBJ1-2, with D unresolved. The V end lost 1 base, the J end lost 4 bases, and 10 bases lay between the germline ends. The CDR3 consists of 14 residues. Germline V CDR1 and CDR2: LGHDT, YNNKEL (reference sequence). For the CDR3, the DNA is TGTGCCAGCAGCCAAGTAAATTCCGGCTATGGCTACACCTTC. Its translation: CASSQVNSGYGYTF.

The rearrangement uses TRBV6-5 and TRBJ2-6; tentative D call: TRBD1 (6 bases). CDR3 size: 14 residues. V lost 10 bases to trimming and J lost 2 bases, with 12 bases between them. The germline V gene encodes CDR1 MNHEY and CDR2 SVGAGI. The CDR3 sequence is CATLPGAGANVLTF. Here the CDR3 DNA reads TGTGCCACCCTTCCAGGGGCTGGGGCCAACGTCCTGACTTTC.

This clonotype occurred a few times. The CDR3: CASSLAPGYNEQFF. The CDR3 DNA reads TGTGCCAGCAGCTTAGCGCCGGGTTACAATGAGCAGTTCTTC. This chain joins TRBV7-2 and TRBJ2-1, with D uncertain. Looked up from germline, CDR1 is SGHTA and CDR2 is FQGNSA. The CDR3 has 14 residues. The V end lost 0 bases, the J end lost 4 bases, and 7 bases lay between the germline ends.

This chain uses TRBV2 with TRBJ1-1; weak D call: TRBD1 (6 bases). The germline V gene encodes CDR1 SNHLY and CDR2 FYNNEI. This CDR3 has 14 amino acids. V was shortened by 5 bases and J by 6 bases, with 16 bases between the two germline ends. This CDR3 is CASSLNRASAEAFF. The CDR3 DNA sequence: TGTGCCAGCAGTCTAAACAGGGCTAGCGCTGAAGCTTTCTTT.

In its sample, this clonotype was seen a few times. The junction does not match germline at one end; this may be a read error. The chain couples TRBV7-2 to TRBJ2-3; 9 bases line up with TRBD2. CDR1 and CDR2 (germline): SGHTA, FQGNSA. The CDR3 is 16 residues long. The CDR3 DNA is TGTGCCAGCAGCTTAAGACTAGCGGTTAGCACGGATACGCAGTATTTT. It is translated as CASSLRLAVSTDTQYF.

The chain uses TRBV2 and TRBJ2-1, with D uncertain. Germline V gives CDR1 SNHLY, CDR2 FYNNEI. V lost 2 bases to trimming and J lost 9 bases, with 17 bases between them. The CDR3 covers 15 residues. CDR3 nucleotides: TGTGCCAGCAGTGAACTTCTACAGCCCACGGTTGAGCAGTTCTTC. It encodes CASSELLQPTVEQFF.

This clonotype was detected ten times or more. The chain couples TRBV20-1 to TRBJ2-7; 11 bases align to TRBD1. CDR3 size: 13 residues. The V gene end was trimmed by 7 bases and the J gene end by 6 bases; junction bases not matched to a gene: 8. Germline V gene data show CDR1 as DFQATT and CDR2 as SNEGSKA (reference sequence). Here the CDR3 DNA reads TGCAGTGTAAGAGCCGGGACAGGGGGCGAGCAGTACTTC. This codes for CSVRAGTGGEQYF.